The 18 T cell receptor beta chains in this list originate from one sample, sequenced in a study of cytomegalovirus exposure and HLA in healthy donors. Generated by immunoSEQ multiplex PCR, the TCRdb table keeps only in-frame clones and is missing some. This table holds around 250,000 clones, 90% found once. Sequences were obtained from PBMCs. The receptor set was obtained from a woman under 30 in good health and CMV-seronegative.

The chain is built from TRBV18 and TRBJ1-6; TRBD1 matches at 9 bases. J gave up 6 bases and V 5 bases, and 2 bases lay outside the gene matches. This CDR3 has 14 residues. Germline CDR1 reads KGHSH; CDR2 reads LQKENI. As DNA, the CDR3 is TGTGCCAGCTCAAGGGACAGGGTTAATTCACCCCTCCACTTT. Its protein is CASSRDRVNSPLHF. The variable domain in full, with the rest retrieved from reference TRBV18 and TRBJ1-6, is NAGVMQNPRHLVRRRGQEARLRCSPMKGHSHVYWYRQLPEEGLKFMVYLQKENIIDESGMPKERFSAEFPKEGPSILRIQQVVRGDSAAYFCASSRDRVNSPLHFGNGTRLTVT.

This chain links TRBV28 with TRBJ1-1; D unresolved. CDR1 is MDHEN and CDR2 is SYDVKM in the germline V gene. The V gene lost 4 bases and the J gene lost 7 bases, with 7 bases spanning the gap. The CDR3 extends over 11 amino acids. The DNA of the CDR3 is TGTGCCAGCAGTTGGCGGAATGAAGCTTTCTTT. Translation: CASSWRNEAFF.

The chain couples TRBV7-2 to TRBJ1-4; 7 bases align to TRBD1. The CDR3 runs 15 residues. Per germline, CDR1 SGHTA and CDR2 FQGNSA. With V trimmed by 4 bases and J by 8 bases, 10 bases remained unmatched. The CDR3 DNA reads TGTGCCAGCAGCTGGGTCCAGGGGGGTCAAGAAAAACTGTTTTTT. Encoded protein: CASSWVQGGQEKLFF.

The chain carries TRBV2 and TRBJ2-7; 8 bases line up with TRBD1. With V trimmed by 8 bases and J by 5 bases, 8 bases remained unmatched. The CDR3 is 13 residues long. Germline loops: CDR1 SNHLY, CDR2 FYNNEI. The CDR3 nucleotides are TGTGCCAGCGGAACTACAGGGGGTAACGAGCAGTACGTC. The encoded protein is CASGTTGGNEQYV.

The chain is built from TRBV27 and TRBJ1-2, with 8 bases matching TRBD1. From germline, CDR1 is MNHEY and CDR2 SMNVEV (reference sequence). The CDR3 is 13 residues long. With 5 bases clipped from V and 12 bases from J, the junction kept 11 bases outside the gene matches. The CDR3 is CASSHLTGEVHTF. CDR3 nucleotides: TGTGCCAGCAGTCACCTGACAGGGGAGGTACACACCTTC.

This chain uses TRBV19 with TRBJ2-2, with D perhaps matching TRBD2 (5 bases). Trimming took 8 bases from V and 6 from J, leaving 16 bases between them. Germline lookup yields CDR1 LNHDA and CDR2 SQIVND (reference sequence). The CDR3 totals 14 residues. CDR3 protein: CASGVRVSAGELFF. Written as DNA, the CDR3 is TGTGCCAGTGGAGTGAGGGTTTCGGCCGGGGAGCTGTTTTTT.

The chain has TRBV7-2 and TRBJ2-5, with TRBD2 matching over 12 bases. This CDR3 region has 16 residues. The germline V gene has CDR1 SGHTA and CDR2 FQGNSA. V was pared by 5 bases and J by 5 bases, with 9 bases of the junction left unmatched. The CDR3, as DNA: TGTGCCAGCAGCCCTGCGAGACTAGCGGGGGTGGAGACCCAGTACTTC. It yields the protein CASSPARLAGVETQYF.

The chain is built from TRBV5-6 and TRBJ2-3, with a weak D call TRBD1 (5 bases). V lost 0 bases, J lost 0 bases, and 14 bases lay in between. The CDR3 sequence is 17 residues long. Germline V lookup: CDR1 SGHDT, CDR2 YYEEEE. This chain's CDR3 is CASSLGDSSSSTDTQYF. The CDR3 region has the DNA TGTGCCAGCAGCTTGGGTGACAGCTCCTCTAGCACAGATACGCAGTATTTT.

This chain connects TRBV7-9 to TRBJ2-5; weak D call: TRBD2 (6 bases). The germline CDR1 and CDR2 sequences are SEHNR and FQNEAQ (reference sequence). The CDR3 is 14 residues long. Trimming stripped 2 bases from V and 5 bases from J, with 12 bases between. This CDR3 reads CASSLFWGEETQYF. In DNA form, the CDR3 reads TGTGCCAGCAGCTTATTTTGGGGGGAGGAGACCCAGTACTTC.

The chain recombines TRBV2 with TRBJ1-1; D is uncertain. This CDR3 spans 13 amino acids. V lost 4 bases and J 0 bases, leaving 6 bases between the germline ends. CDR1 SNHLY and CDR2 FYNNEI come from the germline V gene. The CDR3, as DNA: TGTGCCAGCAGTGGAGGGATGAACACTGAAGCTTTCTTT. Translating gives CASSGGMNTEAFF.

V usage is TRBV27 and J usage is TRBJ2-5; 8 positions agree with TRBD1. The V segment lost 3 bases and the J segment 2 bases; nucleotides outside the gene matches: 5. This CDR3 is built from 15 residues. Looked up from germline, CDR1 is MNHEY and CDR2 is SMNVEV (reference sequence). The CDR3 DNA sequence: TGTGCCAGCAGTTTCGGACAGGGTAGACAAGAGACCCAGTACTTC. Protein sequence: CASSFGQGRQETQYF.

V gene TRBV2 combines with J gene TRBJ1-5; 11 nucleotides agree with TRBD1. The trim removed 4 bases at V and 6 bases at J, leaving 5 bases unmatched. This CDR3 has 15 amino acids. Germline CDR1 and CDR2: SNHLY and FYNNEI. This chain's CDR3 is CASSGRTGGTQPQHF. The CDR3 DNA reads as TGTGCCAGCAGTGGGAGGACAGGGGGCACTCAGCCCCAGCATTTT.

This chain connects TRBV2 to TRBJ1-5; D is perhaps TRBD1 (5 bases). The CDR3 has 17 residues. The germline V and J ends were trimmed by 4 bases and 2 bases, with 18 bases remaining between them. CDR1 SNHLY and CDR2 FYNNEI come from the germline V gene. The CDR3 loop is CASSAPYRIRGNQPQHF. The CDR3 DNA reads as TGTGCCAGCAGTGCCCCCTACAGGATTCGGGGCAATCAGCCCCAGCATTTT.

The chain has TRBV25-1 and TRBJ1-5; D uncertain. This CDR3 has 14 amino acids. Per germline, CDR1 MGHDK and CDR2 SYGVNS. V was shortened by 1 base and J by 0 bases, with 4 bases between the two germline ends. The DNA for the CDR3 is TGTGCCAGCAGTGAATTTTATAGCAATCAGCCCCAGCATTTT. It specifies CASSEFYSNQPQHF.

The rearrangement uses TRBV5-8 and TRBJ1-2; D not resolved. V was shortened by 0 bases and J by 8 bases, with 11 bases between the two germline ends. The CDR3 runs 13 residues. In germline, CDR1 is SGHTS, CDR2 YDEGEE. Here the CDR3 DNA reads TGTGCCAGCAGCTTGGTACGCCACACCGGCTACACCTTC. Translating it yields CASSLVRHTGYTF.

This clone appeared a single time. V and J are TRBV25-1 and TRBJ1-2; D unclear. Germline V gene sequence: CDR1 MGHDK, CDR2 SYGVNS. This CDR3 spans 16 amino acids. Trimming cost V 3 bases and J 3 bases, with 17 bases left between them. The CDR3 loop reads CASSEPVDSNHYGYTF. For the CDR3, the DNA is TGTGCCAGCAGTGAGCCCGTAGACTCAAACCACTATGGCTACACCTTC.

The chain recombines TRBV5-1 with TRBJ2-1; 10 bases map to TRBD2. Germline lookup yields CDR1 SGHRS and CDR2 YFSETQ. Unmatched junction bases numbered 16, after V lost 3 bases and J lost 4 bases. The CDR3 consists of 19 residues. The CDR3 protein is CASSSLDSGGTLTYNEQFF. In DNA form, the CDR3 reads TGCGCCAGCAGCTCGCTAGATAGCGGGGGGACCCTTACTTACAATGAGCAGTTCTTC.

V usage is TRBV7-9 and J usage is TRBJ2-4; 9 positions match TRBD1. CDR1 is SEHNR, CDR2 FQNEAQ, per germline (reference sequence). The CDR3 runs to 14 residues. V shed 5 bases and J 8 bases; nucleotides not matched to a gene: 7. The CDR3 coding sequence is TGTGCCAGCAGCCCAGGGACAGGGACGCACATTCAGTACTTC. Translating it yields CASSPGTGTHIQYF.